This TCR beta chain was identified in a study of blood T cells in healthy people across ages. Drawing of peripheral blood yielded 7.5 to 10 milliliters from each donor. Study conclusions and caveats: Comparison with aged donors showed that long-lived donors had more naive CD4+ cells and higher diversity. TCR beta diversity, measured per million T cells, fell in a roughly linear way with age.

About this clonotype: Its specificity is unknown.

CDR3 size: 17 residues. V gave up 1 base and J gave up 4 bases, with 16 bases separating them. Germline-derived CDR1 and CDR2 are LGHNA and YSLEER. The authors ran a second PCR of about 6 to 12 cycles using a sample-barcoded 5' primer and a J-beta primer mix. Each cDNA molecule was tagged by a template-switch adaptor that had 12 random nucleotides. TCRdb ran MiXCR on the 5' RACE reads and lists one entry per CDR3 protein. The data show over a million distinct CDR3 sequences, approximately 39% seen once. The sample taken for sequencing was blood. The V call is TRBV4-3, the J call TRBJ1-4, with D maybe TRBD1 (5 bases). This receptor was identified in a woman in her late teens or twenties in good health. CDR3 DNA: TGCGCCAGCAGCCAAGCTGGGGGTTTGTATGATAATGAAAAACTGTTTTTT. Its protein is CASSQAGGLYDNEKLFF.